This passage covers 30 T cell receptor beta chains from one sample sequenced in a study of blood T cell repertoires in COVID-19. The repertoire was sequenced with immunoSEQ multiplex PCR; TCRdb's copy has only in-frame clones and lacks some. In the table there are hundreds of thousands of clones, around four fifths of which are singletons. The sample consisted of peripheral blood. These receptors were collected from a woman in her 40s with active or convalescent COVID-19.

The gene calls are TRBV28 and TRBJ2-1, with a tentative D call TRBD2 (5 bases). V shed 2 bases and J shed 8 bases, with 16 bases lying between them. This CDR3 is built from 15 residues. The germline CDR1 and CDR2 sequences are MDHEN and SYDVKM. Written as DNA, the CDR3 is TGTGCCAGCAGTTTAGGGAGCCTCCGCCGCCATGAGCAGTTCTTC. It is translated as CASSLGSLRRHEQFF.

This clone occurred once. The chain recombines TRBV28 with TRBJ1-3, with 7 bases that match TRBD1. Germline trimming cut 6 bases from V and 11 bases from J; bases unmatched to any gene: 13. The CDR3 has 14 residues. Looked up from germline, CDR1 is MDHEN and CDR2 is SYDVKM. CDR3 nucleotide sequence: TGTGCCAGCAGCCCCCTGGCAGGGGGAAGCGCCATATATTTT. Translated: CASSPLAGGSAIYF.

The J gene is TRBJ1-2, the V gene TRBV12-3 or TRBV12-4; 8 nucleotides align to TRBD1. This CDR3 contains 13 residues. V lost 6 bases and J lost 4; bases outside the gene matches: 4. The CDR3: CASRDTGGYGYTF. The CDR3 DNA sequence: TGTGCCAGCAGGGATACAGGGGGCTATGGCTACACCTTC.

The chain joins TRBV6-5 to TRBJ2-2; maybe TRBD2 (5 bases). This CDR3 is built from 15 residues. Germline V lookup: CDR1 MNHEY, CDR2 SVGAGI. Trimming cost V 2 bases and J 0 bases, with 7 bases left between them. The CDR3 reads CASSYTGTNTGELFF. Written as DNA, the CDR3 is TGTGCCAGCAGTTACACCGGGACGAACACCGGGGAGCTGTTTTTT.

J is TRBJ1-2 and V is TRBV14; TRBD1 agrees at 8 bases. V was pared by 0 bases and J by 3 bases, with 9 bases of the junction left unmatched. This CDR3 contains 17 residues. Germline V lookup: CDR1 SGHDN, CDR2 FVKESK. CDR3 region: CASSQDRYGQGDYGYTF. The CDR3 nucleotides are TGTGCCAGCAGCCAAGATCGATACGGACAGGGTGACTATGGCTACACCTTC.

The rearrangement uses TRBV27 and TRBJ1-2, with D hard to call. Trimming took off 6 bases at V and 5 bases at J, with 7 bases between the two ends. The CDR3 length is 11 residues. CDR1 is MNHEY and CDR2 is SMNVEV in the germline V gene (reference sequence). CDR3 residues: CASRGRYGYTF. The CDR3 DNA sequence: TGTGCCAGCAGGGGGAGGTATGGCTACACCTTC.

This chain's CDR3 is CASSYSLAGGNNEQFF. As DNA, the CDR3 is TGTGCCAGCAGTTACTCCCTAGCGGGGGGCAACAATGAGCAGTTCTTC. V gene TRBV6-5 combines with J gene TRBJ2-1; 11 bases are shared with TRBD2. The CDR3 extends over 16 amino acids. V was clipped by 0 bases and J by 5 bases; unmatched bases: 3. CDR1 and CDR2 (germline): MNHEY, SVGAGI.

The CDR3 reads CASTPRGVPYEQYF. The CDR3 nucleotides read TGTGCCAGTACCCCGCGCGGGGTTCCCTACGAGCAGTACTTC. This sequence joins TRBV19 and TRBJ2-7, with D maybe TRBD2 (6 bases). The length of the CDR3 is 14 residues. V was trimmed by 7 bases and J by 2 bases, leaving 15 bases between them. Germline V gene sequence: CDR1 LNHDA, CDR2 SQIVND (reference sequence).

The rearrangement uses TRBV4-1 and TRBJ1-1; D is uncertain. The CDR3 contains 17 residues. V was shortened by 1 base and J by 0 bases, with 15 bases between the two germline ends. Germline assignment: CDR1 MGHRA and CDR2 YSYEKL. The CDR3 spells CASSQGGPGLMNTEAFF. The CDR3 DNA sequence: TGCGCCAGCAGCCAAGGTGGGCCAGGCCTTATGAACACTGAAGCTTTCTTT.

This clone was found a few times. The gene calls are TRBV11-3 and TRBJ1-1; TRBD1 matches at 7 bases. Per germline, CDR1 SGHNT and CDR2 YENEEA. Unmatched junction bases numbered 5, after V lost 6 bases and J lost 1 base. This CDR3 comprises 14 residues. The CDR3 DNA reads TGTGCCAGCAGGCCCGGGACAGAGAACACTGAAGCTTTCTTT. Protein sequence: CASRPGTENTEAFF.

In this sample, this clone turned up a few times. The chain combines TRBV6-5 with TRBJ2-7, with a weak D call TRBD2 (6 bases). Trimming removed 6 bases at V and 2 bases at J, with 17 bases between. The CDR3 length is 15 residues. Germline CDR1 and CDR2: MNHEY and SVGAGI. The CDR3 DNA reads TGTGCCAGCAGCTCCCATGGGGGGATGACCTACGAGCAGTACTTC. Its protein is CASSSHGGMTYEQYF.

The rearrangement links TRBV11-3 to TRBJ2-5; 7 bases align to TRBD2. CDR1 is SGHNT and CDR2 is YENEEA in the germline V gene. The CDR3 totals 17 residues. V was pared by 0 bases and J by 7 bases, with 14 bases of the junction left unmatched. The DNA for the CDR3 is TGTGCCAGCAGCTTAGATCCCCTAGCGGCCCTTTCTGGGACCCAGTACTTC. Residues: CASSLDPLAALSGTQYF.

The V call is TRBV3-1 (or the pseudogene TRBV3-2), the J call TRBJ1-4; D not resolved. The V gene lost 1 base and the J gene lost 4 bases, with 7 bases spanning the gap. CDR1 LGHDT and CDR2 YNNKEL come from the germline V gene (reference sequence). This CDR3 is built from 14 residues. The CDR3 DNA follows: TGTGCCAGCAGCCAAGGATCCAGTAATGAAAAACTGTTTTTT. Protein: CASSQGSSNEKLFF.

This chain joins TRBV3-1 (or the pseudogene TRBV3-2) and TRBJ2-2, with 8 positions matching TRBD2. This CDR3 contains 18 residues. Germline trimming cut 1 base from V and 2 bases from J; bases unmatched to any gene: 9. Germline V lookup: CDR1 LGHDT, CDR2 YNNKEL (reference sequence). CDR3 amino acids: CASSQGYSGTSNTGELFF. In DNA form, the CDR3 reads TGTGCCAGCAGCCAAGGCTATTCCGGGACTAGTAACACCGGGGAGCTGTTTTTT.

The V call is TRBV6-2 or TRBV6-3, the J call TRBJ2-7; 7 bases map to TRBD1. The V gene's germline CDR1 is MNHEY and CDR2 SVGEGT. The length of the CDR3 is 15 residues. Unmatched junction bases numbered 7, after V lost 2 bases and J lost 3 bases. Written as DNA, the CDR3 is TGTGCCAGCAGTTACGTTCGGGACAGATACTACGAGCAGTACTTC. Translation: CASSYVRDRYYEQYF.

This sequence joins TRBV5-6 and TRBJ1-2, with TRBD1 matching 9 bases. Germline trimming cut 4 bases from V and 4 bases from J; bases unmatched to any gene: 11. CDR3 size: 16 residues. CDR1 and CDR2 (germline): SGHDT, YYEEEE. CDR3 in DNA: TGTGCCAGCAGCAGTAGCCGGGACAGGGCTCTCTATGGCTACACCTTC. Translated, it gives CASSSSRDRALYGYTF.

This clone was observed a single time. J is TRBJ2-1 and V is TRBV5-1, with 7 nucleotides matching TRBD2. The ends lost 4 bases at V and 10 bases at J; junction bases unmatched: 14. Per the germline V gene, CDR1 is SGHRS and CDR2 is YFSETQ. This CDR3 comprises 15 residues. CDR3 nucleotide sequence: TGCGCCAGCAGCCTCCTGCCCCGGGAGGCGGAAGAGCAGTTCTTC. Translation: CASSLLPREAEEQFF.

CDR3: CASSFGDYAADTQYF. CDR3 in DNA: TGTGCCAGCAGTTTTGGGGACTACGCAGCAGATACGCAGTATTTT. The chain joins TRBV28 to TRBJ2-3; the match to TRBD2 covers 7 bases. Germline CDR1 MDHEN, CDR2 SYDVKM. J was trimmed by 4 bases and V by 3 bases; bases with no gene match: 7. CDR3 length: 15 residues.

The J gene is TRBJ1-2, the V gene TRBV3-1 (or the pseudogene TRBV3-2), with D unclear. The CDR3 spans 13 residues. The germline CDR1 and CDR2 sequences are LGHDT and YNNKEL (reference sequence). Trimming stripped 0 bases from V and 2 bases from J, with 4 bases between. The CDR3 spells CASSQEENYGYTF. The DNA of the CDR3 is TGTGCCAGCAGCCAAGAAGAGAACTATGGCTACACCTTC.

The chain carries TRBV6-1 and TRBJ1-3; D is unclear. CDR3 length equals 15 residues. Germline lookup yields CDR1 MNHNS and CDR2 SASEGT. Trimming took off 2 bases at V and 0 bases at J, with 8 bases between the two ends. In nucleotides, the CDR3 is TGTGCCAGCAGTGAATCGTCGAGCTCTGGAAACACCATATATTTT. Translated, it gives CASSESSSSGNTIYF.

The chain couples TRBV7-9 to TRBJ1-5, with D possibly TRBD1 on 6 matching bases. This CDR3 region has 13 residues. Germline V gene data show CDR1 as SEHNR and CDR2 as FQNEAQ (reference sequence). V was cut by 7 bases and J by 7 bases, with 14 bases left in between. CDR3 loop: CASTKGGRQPQHF. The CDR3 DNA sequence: TGTGCCAGCACAAAAGGGGGGCGGCAGCCCCAGCATTTT.

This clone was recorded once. Written as DNA, the CDR3 is TGTGCCAGTAGGGGGGACAGGGGGTGGTATGGCTACACCTTC. Amino acids: CASRGDRGWYGYTF. This chain connects TRBV19 to TRBJ1-2; 11 bases match TRBD1. Trimming at V came to 6 bases and at J to 5 bases, leaving 5 bases not matched to a gene. The CDR3 extends over 14 amino acids. Germline lookup yields CDR1 LNHDA and CDR2 SQIVND (reference sequence). The entire variable domain, with the rest obtained from reference TRBV19 and TRBJ1-2, is as follows: DGGITQSPKYLFRKEGQNVTLSCEQNLNHDAMYWYRQDPGQGLRLIYYSQIVNDFQKGDIAEGYSVSREKKESFPLTVTSAQKNPTAFYLCASRGDRGWYGYTFGSGTRLTVV.

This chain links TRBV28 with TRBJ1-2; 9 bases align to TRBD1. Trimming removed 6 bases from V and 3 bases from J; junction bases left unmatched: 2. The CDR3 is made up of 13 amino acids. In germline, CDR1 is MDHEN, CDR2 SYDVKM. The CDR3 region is CASRTGGDYGYTF. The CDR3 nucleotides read TGTGCCAGCAGGACAGGGGGGGACTATGGCTACACCTTC.

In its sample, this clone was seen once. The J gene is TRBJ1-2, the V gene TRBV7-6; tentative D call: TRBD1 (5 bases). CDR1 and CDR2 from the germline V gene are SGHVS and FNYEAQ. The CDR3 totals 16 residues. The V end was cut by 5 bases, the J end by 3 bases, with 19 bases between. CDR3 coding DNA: TGTGCCAGCAGCCGAAACGCGGGGGGTCGGGACTATGGCTACACCTTC. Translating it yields CASSRNAGGRDYGYTF.

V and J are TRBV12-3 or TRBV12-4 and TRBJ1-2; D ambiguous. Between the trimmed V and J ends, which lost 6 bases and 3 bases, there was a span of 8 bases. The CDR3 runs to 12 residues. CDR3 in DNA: TGTGCCAGCAGCCAGGTGGACTATGGCTACACCTTC. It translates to CASSQVDYGYTF.

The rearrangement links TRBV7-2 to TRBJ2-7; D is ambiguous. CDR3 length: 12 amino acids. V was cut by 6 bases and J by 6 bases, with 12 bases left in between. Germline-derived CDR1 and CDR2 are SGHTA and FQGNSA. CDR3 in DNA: TGTGCCAGCAGTAAAGCCTGGAGCGAGCAGTACTTC. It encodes CASSKAWSEQYF.

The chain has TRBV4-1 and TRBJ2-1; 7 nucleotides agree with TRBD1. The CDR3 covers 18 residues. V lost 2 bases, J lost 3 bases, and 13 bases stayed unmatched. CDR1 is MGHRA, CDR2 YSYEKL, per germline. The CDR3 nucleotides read TGCGCCAGCAGCCAATGGCTGAGGGGACAGTCGGTCTACAATGAGCAGTTCTTC. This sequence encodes CASSQWLRGQSVYNEQFF.

The CDR3 sequence is CASSFPRGGTVNSPLHF. The DNA of the CDR3 is TGTGCCAGCAGTTTCCCGCGGGGGGGGACAGTTAATTCACCCCTCCACTTT. This sequence joins TRBV27 and TRBJ1-6, with 7 positions matching TRBD1. V lost 3 bases, J lost 6 bases, and 11 bases stayed unmatched. This CDR3 is built from 17 residues. Germline CDR1 and CDR2: MNHEY and SMNVEV (reference sequence).

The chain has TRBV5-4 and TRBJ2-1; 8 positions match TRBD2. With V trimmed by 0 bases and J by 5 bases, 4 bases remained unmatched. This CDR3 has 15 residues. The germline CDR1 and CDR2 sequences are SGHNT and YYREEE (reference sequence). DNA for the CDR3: TGTGCCAGCAGCTTGGAGAGCGGGAGAAACAATGAGCAGTTCTTC. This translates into CASSLESGRNNEQFF.

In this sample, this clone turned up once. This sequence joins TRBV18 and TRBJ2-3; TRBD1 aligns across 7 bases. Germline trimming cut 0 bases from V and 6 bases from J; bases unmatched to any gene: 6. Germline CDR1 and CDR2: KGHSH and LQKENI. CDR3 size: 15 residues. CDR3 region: CASSPPGGRRDTQYF. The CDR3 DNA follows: TGTGCCAGCTCACCACCAGGGGGCAGACGGGATACGCAGTATTTT. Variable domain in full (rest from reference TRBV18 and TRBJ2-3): NAGVMQNPRHLVRRRGQEARLRCSPMKGHSHVYWYRQLPEEGLKFMVYLQKENIIDESGMPKERFSAEFPKEGPSILRIQQVVRGDSAAYFCASSPPGGRRDTQYFGPGTRLTVL.